This T cell receptor (beta chain) was recovered during a study of blood T cells in healthy people across ages (dated by TCRdb to between 2014 and 2016). For context, the study as a whole: In model experiments, roughly one uniquely barcoded TCR beta cDNA molecule per two T cells was captured by template switching. Using the same blood draw, the study looked at two additional independent replicas of 1 million unique cDNA reads for two donors, one aged 18 to 29 and the other aged 80 or older. Donors of different ages were randomly distributed across sequencing lanes to avoid experimental bias. The donors were split into four age groups: young (average 16 years), middle-aged (over 35), aged (62) and long-lived (approximately 80). The study measured age-related changes in TCR beta repertoire diversity using deep sequencing normalized with unique cDNA molecular identifiers.

The library was built by means of 5' RACE. This sample was sequenced with an Illumina HiSeq 2500. A second roughly 7 to 11 cycle PCR used a sample-barcoded 5' primer and a J-beta primer mix. A unique molecular identifier was introduced onto each TCR beta cDNA molecule by a template-switch 5' adaptor carrying 12 random nucleotides. Each sample yielded at least 2.5 million CDR3-containing paired-end reads. All of the RNA was converted into first-strand cDNA using the Mint cDNA synthesis kit, with a TRBC-specific oligonucleotide serving as the primer. All cDNA was treated with uracil-DNA glycosylase and then went through a first 18-cycle PCR with the universal primers M1SS and BC2_uni_R. Regarding the original processing steps: For normalization, 1 million high-quality reads were randomly selected from each sample, with every read carrying a distinct molecular identifier. Instead of being binned into consensus sequences, reads that shared molecular identifiers were thrown out. CDR3 identification, clonotype clustering and error correction used MiTCR with a Q25 quality threshold and the strictest error-elimination algorithm. A nonparametric unseen species model using Euler transformation provided a lower-bound estimate of total TCR beta diversity. The public reads were run again by TCRdb, first through fastp at Q25 and then through MiXCR, and only productive beta chains were kept. Entries that share a CDR3 protein sequence are merged under the most common genes and DNA. TCRdb's processing, not the authors' own work, is the source of the V and J calls. This sample is represented by about 770,000 distinct CDR3 sequences; approximately 44% of them were singletons. The top ten clones comprise about 19% of the sample.

About this clonotype: It has no known antigen specificity. No base quality values were provided; no much bigger clone lies one nucleotide off.

Overall study outcomes, separate from this receptor: Compared with the aged group, more naive CD4+ T cells, fewer expanded clones and increased TCR diversity were shown by the long-lived group, suggesting age selection. Donor CMV infection status was unknown, potentially confounding age-related changes in expanded clonotypes. Observed TCR beta diversity per million T cells fell roughly linearly with age, and a significant reduction was already apparent by age roughly 40. Bulk unsorted PBMC profiling prevented conclusive comparison of naive and antigen-experienced compartments. The percentage of naive T cells measured by flow cytometry correlated strongly with observed TCR beta diversity. Estimates of total diversity based on one million sequenced T cells were considered lower bounds and underestimates.

The CDR3 covers 15 residues, taking in both the cysteine and the phenylalanine. Only the CDR3 portion is preserved as DNA: 45 bases, with reading frame beginning at the first base. Donors were a few dozen systemically healthy Caucasian individuals from Russia aged roughly 6 to 100 years. Each donor gave around 9 milliliters of peripheral blood, collected into EDTA-treated Vacutainer tubes. Ficoll-Paque density-gradient centrifugation was used to isolate PBMCs, with at least 7 million obtained per sample. Trizol reagent was used to extract total RNA from the PBMCs, yielding at least 5.5 micrograms per sample. For every donor, an aliquot of PBMCs went through flow cytometry to measure the percentages of naive CD45RAhigh/CD27high T cells.

The chain is assembled from TRBV21-1 and TRBJ2-5; TRBD1 reflects the table's D call only, with no check against the DNA. Judging by the DNA end, TRBJ2-7 fits better; the J call may be wrong. TRBV21-1 is noted as a pseudogene. This clonotype originated in a man between 60 and 75 years old in good health. The sample comprised blood. The nucleotide sequence is given as TGTGCCAGCTGCACTACCGGGACAGGGGGCAACGAGCAGTACTTC. Protein translation: CASCTTGTGGNEQYF.